This T cell receptor (beta chain) stems from a study of beta chain features in type 1 diabetes. Study conclusions and caveats: In type 1 diabetes patients, VDJ junctions had fewer insertions; deletions at these junctions were more frequent. People with Type 1 diabetes carried modestly yet significantly shorter TCRB CDR3s in all four CD4+ subsets.

Concerning this clone itself: The antigen is unknown.

Every bit of the isolated RNA underwent reverse transcription, so sequencing read expressed TCRB transcripts. Method: immunoSEQ multiplex PCR; TCRdb's copy keeps in-frame clones and lacks some. The sample includes roughly 53,000 clones, roughly two fifths of them seen just once. Using CD45RO/CCR7/CD25/CD127/CD95/CD27, CD4+ naive, central memory, regulatory and stem cell-like memory cells were sorted. Germline loops: CDR1 KGHSH, CDR2 LQKENI. J was trimmed by 5 bases and V by 2 bases; bases with no gene match: 6. CDR3 length: 15 amino acids. The material sequenced was Tregs from blood. The clonotype originates from a man aged 30 to 45 with type 1 diabetes. This chain connects TRBV18 to TRBJ2-3; 8 positions match TRBD2. The CDR3 DNA reads as TGTGCCAGCTCACCAGGCCACGGGAGGGGAGATACGCAGTATTTT. Amino acid sequence: CASSPGHGRGDTQYF. Full variable domain (rest looked up from reference TRBV18 and TRBJ2-3): NAGVMQNPRHLVRRRGQEARLRCSPMKGHSHVYWYRQLPEEGLKFMVYLQKENIIDESGMPKERFSAEFPKEGPSILRIQQVVRGDSAAYFCASSPGHGRGDTQYFGPGTRLTVL.